These T cell receptor beta chains were read from a single sample in a study of cytomegalovirus exposure and HLA in healthy donors. Assay: immunoSEQ multiplex PCR; the TCRdb copy retains only in-frame clones and omits some. The table shows 100,000 to 150,000 clones, with approximately 81% occurring only once. Sequenced: PBMCs. The receptors come from a woman aged 30 to 39 in good health and CMV-seronegative. The CDR3 runs from the conserved cysteine through the conserved F or W. D genes are given only for firm matches. Clone size, where shown, is once, few, many, or a class for clones that have expanded.

j_call v_call clone_size d_call cdr3_aa cdr3_nt
TRBJ1-2 TRBV10-3 few . CAISTTGYDGYTF TGTGCCATCAGTACCACAGGGTACGATGGCTACACCTTC
TRBJ1-2 TRBV6-5 . . CASSYLSNYGYTF TGTGCCAGCAGTTACCTTTCTAACTATGGCTACACCTTC
TRBJ2-7 TRBV19 few TRBD1 CATGTGRNEQYF TGTGCCACCGGGACAGGGAGAAACGAGCAGTACTTC
TRBJ1-6 TRBV25-1 few TRBD1 CASSKGTGGSPLHF TGTGCCAGCAGCAAGGGGACAGGGGGATCACCCCTCCACTTT
TRBJ2-1 TRBV11-2 . TRBD1 CASSLGGWDRGHGEQFF TGTGCCAGCAGCTTAGGGGGGTGGGACAGGGGGCACGGTGAGCAGTTCTTC
TRBJ2-3 TRBV25-1 . TRBD2 CASSRGGTSGGRGDTQYF TGTGCCAGCAGCAGAGGGGGAACTAGCGGGGGTCGGGGAGATACGCAGTATTTT
TRBJ2-3 TRBV7-2 . . CASSRRWGDSIDTQYF TGTGCCAGCAGCCGTAGGTGGGGGGATTCGATAGATACGCAGTATTTT
TRBJ1-1 TRBV30 . . CAWALNTEAFF TGTGCCTGGGCGCTGAACACTGAAGCTTTCTTT
TRBJ2-7 TRBV9 few . CASSVDAGTLLYEQYF TGTGCCAGCAGCGTAGATGCCGGGACACTACTCTACGAGCAGTACTTC
TRBJ1-4 TRBV7-6 . . CASSRTKGGEKLFF TGTGCCAGCAGCCGGACAAAGGGAGGCGAAAAACTGTTTTTT
TRBJ1-5 TRBV15 . TRBD1 CASTGGGGHGQPQHF TGTGCCTCTACAGGGGGCGGTGGCCATGGTCAGCCCCAGCATTTT
TRBJ1-2 TRBV6-5 . TRBD1 CASRTRQGAGGYTF TGTGCCAGCAGAACTCGACAGGGGGCGGGTGGCTACACCTTC
TRBJ2-1 TRBV5-1 . TRBD2 CASSVTSGSYNEQFF TGCGCCAGCAGCGTCACTAGCGGTTCCTACAATGAGCAGTTCTTC
TRBJ1-1 TRBV6-1 . TRBD1 CASSTDRARNTEAFF TGTGCCAGCAGTACAGACAGGGCCAGGAACACTGAAGCTTTCTTT
TRBJ2-3 TRBV27 . . CASSFEDTQYF TGTGCCAGCAGTTTTGAGGATACGCAGTATTTT
TRBJ1-6 TRBV11-2 . . CASSLAGYNSPLHF TGTGCCAGCAGCTTAGCAGGGTATAATTCACCCCTCCACTTT
TRBJ1-2 TRBV21-1 . . CASSKASNYGYTF TGTGCCAGCAGCAAAGCCTCTAACTATGGCTACACCTTC
TRBJ2-7 TRBV19 . . CASSIGLPYEQYF TGTGCCAGTAGTATTGGCCTCCCCTACGAGCAGTACTTC
TRBJ1-2 TRBV5-4 . . CASSLRGSGYTF TGTGCCAGCAGCCTGCGGGGGTCTGGCTACACCTTC
TRBJ1-2 TRBV27 . TRBD1 CASSGPGQEGYGYTF TGTGCCAGCAGTGGACCGGGACAGGAAGGCTATGGCTACACCTTC
TRBJ2-1 TRBV4-3 . . CASSQAPRAGTSSYNEQFF TGCGCCAGCAGCCAAGCCCCAAGGGCTGGGACAAGTTCCTACAATGAGCAGTTCTTC
TRBJ2-3 TRBV7-3 . . CASSLALTGGTDTQYF TGTGCCAGCAGCTTAGCTTTAACGGGAGGCACAGATACGCAGTATTTT
TRBJ2-3 TRBV10-3 . TRBD1 CAISVGTGTDTQYF TGTGCCATCAGTGTTGGGACAGGGACAGATACGCAGTATTTT
TRBJ2-1 TRBV6-4 . TRBD2 CASSDSVAGANEQFF TGTGCCAGCAGTGACTCAGTAGCGGGGGCCAATGAGCAGTTCTTC
TRBJ2-7 TRBV15 . TRBD1 CATGRQGITYEQYF TGTGCCACCGGGAGACAGGGGATTACCTACGAGCAGTACTTC
TRBJ2-3 TRBV15 many TRBD2 CATSRALGGGLDTQYF TGTGCCACCAGCAGAGCCCTGGGCGGGGGGTTGGATACGCAGTATTTT
TRBJ2-1 TRBV5-1 . TRBD1 CASRRTGNYNEQFF TGCGCCAGCAGGAGGACAGGGAACTACAATGAGCAGTTCTTC
TRBJ2-1 TRBV7-8 . TRBD1 CASSFPRAGGNEQFF TGTGCCAGCAGCTTTCCTAGGGCAGGGGGCAATGAGCAGTTCTTC
TRBJ1-2 TRBV9 . TRBD1 CASSVAEGARGYTF TGTGCCAGCAGCGTAGCTGAGGGGGCGCGTGGCTACACCTTC
TRBJ2-4 TRBV30 few TRBD1 CAWSPDRVNIQYF TGTGCCTGGAGCCCGGACAGGGTTAACATTCAGTACTTC
TRBJ2-5 TRBV7-6 once TRBD1 CASSLVGQGAETQYF TGTGCCAGCAGCTTAGTAGGACAGGGGGCGGAGACCCAGTACTTC
TRBJ1-4 TRBV9 . . CASSGTALSEKLFF TGTGCCAGCAGCGGGACAGCGTTGAGCGAAAAACTGTTTTTT
TRBJ2-1 TRBV5-1 . TRBD2 CASTGTSGGAYNEQFF TGCGCCAGCACCGGGACTAGCGGGGGGGCTTACAATGAGCAGTTCTTC